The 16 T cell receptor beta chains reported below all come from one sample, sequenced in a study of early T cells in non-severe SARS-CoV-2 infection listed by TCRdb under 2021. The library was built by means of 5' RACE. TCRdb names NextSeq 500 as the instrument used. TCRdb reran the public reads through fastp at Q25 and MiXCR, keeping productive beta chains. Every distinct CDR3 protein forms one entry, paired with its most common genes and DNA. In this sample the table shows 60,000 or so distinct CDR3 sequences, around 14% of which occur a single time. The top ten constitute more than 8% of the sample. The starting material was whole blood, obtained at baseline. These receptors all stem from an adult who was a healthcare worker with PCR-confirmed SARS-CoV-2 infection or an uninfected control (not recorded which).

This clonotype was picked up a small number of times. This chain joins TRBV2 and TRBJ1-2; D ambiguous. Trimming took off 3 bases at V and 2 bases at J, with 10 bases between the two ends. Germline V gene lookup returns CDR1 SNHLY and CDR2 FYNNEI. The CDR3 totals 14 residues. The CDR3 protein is CASSDPTENYGYTF. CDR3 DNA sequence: TGTGCCAGCAGTGACCCGACGGAGAACTATGGCTACACCTTC.

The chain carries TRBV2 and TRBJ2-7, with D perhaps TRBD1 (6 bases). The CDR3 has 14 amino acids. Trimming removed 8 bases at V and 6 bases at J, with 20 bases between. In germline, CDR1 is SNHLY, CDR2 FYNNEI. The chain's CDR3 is CASHLRTAPSEQYF. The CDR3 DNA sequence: TGTGCCAGCCACCTTAGGACAGCCCCCTCCGAGCAGTACTTC.

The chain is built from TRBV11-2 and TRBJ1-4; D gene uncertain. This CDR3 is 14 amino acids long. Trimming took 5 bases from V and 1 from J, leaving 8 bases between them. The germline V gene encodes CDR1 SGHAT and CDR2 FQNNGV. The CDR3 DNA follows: TGTGCCAGCAGCGTCATGGGAACTAATGAAAAACTGTTTTTT. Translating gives CASSVMGTNEKLFF.

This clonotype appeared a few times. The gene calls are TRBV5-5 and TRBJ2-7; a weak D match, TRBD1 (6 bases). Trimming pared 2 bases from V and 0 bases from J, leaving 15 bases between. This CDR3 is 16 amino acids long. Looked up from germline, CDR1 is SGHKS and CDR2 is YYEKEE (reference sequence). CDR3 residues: CASSLMVRDNSYEQYF. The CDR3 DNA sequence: TGTGCCAGCAGCTTAATGGTCCGGGACAACTCCTACGAGCAGTACTTC.

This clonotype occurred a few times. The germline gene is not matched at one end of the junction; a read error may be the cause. The CDR3 protein is CASSLVGGRGGETQYF. For the CDR3, the DNA is TGTGCTAGCAGCTTAGTAGGGGGCCGGGGAGGAGAGACCCAGTACTTC. The V call is TRBV7-7, the J call TRBJ2-5, with D possibly TRBD1 on 7 matching bases. From germline, CDR1 is SSHAT and CDR2 FNYEAQ (reference sequence). There are 16 residues in the CDR3. The full variable domain, rest sourced from reference TRBV7-7 and TRBJ2-5, is GAGVSQSPRYKVTKRGQDVTLRCDPISSHATLYWYQQALGQGPEFLTYFNYEAQPDKSGLPSDRFSAERPEGSISTLTIQRTEQRDSAMYRCASSLVGGRGGETQYFGPGTRLLVL.

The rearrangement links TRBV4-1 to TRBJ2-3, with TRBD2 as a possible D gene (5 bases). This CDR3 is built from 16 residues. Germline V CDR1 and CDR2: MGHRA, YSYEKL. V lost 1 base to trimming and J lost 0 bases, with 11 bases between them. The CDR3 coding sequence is TGCGCCAGCAGCCAAGTTTCTGGCGGGAGCACAGATACGCAGTATTTT. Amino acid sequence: CASSQVSGGSTDTQYF.

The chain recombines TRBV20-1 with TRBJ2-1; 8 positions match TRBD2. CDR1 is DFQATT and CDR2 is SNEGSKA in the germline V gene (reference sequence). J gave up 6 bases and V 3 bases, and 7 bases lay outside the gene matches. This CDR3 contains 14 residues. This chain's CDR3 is CSASRSSGSNEQFF. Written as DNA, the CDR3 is TGCAGTGCTAGTAGGTCCAGCGGGAGCAATGAGCAGTTCTTC.

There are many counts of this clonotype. CDR3 in DNA: TGTGCCAGCTCTTTCTGGGGCACAGATACGCAGTATTTT. Translation: CASSFWGTDTQYF. The chain is built from TRBV7-6 and TRBJ2-3; no clear D. This CDR3 region has 13 residues. Germline V gives CDR1 SGHVS, CDR2 FNYEAQ. The ends were cut back, 8 bases at V and 1 base at J, with 10 bases in the middle.

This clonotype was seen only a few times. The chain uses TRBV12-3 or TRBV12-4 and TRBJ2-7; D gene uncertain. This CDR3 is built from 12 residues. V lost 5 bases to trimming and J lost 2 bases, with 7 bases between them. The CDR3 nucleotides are TGTGCCAGCAGTGGTATCCCCTACGAGCAGTACTTC. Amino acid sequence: CASSGIPYEQYF.

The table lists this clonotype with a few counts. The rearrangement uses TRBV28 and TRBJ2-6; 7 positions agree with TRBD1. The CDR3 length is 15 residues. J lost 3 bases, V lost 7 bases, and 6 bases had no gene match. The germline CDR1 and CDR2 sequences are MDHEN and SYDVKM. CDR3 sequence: CASTPTGLGANVLTF. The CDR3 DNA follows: TGTGCCAGCACCCCGACAGGGCTTGGGGCCAACGTCCTGACTTTC.

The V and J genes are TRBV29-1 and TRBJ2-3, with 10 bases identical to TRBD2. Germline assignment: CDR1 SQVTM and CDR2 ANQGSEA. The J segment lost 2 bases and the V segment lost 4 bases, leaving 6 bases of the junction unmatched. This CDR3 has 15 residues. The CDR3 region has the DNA TGCAGCGTTGGGGCGACTAGCGGGTCCACAGATACGCAGTATTTT. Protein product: CSVGATSGSTDTQYF.

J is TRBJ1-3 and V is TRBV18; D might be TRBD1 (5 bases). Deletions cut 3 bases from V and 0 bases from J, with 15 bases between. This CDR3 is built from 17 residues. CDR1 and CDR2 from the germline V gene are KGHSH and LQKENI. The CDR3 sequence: CASSPSTVTVSGNTIYF. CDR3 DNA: TGTGCCAGCTCACCTTCGACAGTGACCGTCTCTGGAAACACCATATATTTT.

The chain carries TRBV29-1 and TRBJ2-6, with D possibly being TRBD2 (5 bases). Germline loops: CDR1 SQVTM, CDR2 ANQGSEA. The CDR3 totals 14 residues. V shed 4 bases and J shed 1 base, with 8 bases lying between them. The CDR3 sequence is CSVVPGSGANVLTF. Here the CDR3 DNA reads TGCAGCGTTGTTCCGGGGTCTGGGGCCAACGTCCTGACTTTC.

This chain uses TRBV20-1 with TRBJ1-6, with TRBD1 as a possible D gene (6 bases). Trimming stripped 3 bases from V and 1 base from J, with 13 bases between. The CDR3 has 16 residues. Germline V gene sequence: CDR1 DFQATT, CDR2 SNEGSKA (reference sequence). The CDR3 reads CSASRGGLSYNSPLHF. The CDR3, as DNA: TGCAGTGCTAGTAGGGGGGGTTTGTCCTATAATTCACCCCTCCACTTT.

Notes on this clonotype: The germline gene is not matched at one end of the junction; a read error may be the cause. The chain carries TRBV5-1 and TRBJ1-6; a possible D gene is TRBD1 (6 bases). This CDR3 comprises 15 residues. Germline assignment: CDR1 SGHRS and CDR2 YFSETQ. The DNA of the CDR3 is TGCGCCAGCAGCCCGGACAGCCAAGTCAATTCACCCCTCCATTTT. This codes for CASSPDSQVNSPLHF.

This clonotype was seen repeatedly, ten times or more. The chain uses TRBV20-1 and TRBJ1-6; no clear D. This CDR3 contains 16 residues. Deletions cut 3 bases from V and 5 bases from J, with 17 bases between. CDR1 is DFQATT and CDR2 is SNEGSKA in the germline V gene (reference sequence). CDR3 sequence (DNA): TGCAGTGCTAGGTCTACGGGGAGGCCGAATAATTCACCCCTCCACTTT. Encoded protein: CSARSTGRPNNSPLHF.